This T cell receptor beta chain was sequenced in a study of T cell responses to AZD1222 COVID-19 vaccine. General study points: The donor group comprised mostly white British people and more females; the analysis possibly underestimated clonal diversity. All repertoire sampling was performed exclusively after the peak T cell response. Compared with day 0, the breadth and depth of the Spike-specific TCR repertoire rose significantly after two doses of AZD1222. Baseline antibody screening turned up just a handful of seropositive AZD1222 recipients.

TCRdb keeps only in-frame clones here, not all; method: immunoSEQ multiplex PCR. The sample table sets out about 140,000 clones. This CDR3 spans 18 amino acids. Trimming at V came to 6 bases and at J to 4 bases, leaving 18 bases not matched to a gene. CDR1 is SNHLY, CDR2 FYNNEI, per germline. About this clone: What it binds is not known.

The specimen sequenced was peripheral blood. The receptor comes from an adult in good health. The gene calls are TRBV2 and TRBJ1-2; TRBD1 matches at 9 bases. Here the CDR3 DNA reads TGTGCCAGCAGGGTACAGGGGGCAATGGAAAGAAGGGGCTATGGCTACACCTTC. Amino acids: CASRVQGAMERRGYGYTF.